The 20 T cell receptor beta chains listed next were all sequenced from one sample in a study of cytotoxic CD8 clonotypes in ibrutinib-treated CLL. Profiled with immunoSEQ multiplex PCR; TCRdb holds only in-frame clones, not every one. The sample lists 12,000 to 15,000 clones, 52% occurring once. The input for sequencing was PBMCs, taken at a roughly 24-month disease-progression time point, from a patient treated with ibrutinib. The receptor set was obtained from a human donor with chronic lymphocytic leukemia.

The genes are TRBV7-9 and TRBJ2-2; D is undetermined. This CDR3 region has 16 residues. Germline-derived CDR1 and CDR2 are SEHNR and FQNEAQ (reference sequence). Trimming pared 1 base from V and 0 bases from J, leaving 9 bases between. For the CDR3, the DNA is TGTGCCAGCAGCTTAGGAGCAGTAACGAACACCGGGGAGCTGTTTTTT. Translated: CASSLGAVTNTGELFF.

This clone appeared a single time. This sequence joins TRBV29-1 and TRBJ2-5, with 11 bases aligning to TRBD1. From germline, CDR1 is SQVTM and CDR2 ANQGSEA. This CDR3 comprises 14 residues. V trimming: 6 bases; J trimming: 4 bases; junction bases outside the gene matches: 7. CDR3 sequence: CSVGTGGDGETQYF. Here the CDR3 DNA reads TGCAGCGTAGGGACAGGGGGTGACGGAGAGACCCAGTACTTC. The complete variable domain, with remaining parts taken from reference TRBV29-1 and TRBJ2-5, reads SAVISQKPSRDICQRGTSLTIQCQVDSQVTMMFWYRQQPGQSLTLIATANQGSEATYESGFVIDKFPISRPNLTFSTLTVSNMSPEDSSIYLCSVGTGGDGETQYFGPGTRLLVL.

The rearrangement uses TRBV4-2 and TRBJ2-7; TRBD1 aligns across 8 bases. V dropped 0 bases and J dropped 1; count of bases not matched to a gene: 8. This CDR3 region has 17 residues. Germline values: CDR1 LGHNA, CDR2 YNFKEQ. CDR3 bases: TGTGCCAGCAGCCAAGATCCCAGGGGGCTAGGGTCCTACGAGCAGTACTTC. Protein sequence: CASSQDPRGLGSYEQYF.

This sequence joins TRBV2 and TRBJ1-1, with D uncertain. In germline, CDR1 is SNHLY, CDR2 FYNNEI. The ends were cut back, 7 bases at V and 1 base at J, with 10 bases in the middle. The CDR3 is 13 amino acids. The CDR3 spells CASNRAPNTEAFF. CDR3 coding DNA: TGTGCCAGCAACCGGGCTCCGAACACTGAAGCTTTCTTT.

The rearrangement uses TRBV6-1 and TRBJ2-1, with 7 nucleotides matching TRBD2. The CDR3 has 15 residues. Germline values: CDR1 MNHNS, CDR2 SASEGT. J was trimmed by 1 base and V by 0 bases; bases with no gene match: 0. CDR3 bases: TGTGCCAGCAGTGAAGCCGGGGGGTCCTACAATGAGCAGTTCTTC. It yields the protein CASSEAGGSYNEQFF.

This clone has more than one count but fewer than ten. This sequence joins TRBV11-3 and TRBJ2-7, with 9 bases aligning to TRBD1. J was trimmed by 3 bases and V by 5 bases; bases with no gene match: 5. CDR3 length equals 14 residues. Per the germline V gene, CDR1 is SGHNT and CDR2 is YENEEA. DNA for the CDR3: TGTGCCAGCAGCGGGGGACAGGGTGGCTACGAGCAGTACTTC. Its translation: CASSGGQGGYEQYF.

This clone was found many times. CDR3 loop: CASSLGVGEGYTF. CDR3 DNA sequence: TGTGCCAGCAGCTTGGGGGTCGGAGAGGGCTACACCTTC. The chain uses TRBV5-6 and TRBJ1-2; no firm D call. The germline V gene has CDR1 SGHDT and CDR2 YYEEEE. Trimming took 0 bases from V and 8 from J, leaving 11 bases between them. This CDR3 region has 13 residues.

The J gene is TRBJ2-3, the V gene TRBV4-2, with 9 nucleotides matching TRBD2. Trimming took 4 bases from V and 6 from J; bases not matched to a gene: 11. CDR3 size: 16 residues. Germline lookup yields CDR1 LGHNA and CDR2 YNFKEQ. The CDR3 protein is CASSPRTSAAGDTQYF. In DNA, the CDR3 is TGTGCCAGCAGCCCTCGGACTAGCGCGGCTGGGGATACGCAGTATTTT.

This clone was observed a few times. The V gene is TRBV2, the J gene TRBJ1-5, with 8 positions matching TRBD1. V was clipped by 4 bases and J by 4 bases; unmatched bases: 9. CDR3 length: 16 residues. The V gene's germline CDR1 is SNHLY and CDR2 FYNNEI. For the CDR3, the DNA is TGTGCCAGCAGTGGGTTGTGGGGACAGGTAAATCAGCCCCAGCATTTT. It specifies CASSGLWGQVNQPQHF.

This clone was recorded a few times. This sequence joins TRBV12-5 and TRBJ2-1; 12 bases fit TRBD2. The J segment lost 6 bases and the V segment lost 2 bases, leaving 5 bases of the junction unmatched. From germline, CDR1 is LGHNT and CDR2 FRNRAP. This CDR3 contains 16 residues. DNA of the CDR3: TGTGCTAGTGGTTTGCCTAGCGGGGGGGCCCGCAATGAGCAGTTCTTC. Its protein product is CASGLPSGGARNEQFF.

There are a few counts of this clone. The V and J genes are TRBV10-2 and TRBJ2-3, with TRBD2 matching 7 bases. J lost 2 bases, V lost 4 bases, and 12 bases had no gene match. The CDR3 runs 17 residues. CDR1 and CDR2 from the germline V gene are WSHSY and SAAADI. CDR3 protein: CASSGLMGGGLTDTQYF. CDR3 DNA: TGCGCCAGCAGTGGCCTAATGGGCGGGGGACTCACAGATACGCAGTATTTT.

The CDR3 DNA reads as TGTGCCAGCAGCCAATGGTCGGTCACCGGGCATCAGCCCCAGCATTTT. The encoded protein is CASSQWSVTGHQPQHF. V and J are TRBV14 and TRBJ1-5; D remains ambiguous. The CDR3 covers 16 residues. V was cut by 2 bases and J by 5 bases, with 16 bases left in between. Germline values: CDR1 SGHDN, CDR2 FVKESK. The variable domain in full, completed from reference TRBV14 and TRBJ1-5, reads EAGVTQFPSHSVIEKGQTVTLRCDPISGHDNLYWYRRVMGKEIKFLLHFVKESKQDESGMPNNRFLAERTGGTYSTLKVQPAELEDSGVYFCASSQWSVTGHQPQHFGDGTRLSIL.

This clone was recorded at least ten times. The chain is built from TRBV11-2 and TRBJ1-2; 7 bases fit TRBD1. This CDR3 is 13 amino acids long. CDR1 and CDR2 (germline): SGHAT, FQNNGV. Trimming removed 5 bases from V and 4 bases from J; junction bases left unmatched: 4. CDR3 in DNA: TGTGCCAGCAGCCTGGGACAGACCTATGGCTACACCTTC. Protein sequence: CASSLGQTYGYTF.

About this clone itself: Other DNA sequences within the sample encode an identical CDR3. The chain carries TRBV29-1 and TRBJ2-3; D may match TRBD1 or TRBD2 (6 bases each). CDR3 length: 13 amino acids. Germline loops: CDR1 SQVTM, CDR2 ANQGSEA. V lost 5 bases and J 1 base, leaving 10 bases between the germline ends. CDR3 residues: CSVSGGGTDTQYF. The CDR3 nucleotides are TGCAGCGTTTCCGGGGGCGGCACAGATACGCAGTATTTT.

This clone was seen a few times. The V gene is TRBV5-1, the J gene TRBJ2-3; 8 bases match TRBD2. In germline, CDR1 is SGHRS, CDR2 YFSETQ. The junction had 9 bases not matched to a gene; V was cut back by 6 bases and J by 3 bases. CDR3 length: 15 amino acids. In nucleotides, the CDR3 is TGCGCCAGCACCCGGGGCGGGGGGACGACAGATACGCAGTATTTT. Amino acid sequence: CASTRGGGTTDTQYF. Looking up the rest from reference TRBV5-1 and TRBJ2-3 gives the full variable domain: KAGVTQTPRYLIKTRGQQVTLSCSPISGHRSVSWYQQTPGQGLQFLFEYFSETQRNKGNFPGRFSGRQFSNSRSEMNVSTLELGDSALYLCASTRGGGTTDTQYFGPGTRLTVL.

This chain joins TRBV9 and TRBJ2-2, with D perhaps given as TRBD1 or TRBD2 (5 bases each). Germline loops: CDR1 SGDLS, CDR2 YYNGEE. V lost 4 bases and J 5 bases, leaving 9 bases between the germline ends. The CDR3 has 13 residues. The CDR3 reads CASSPWGTGELFF. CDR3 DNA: TGTGCCAGCAGCCCGTGGGGGACCGGGGAGCTGTTTTTT.

This CDR3 is CASSHYEPQSRANVLTF. Here the CDR3 DNA reads TGTGCCAGCAGCCACTACGAGCCACAAAGTCGGGCCAACGTCCTGACTTTC. V usage is TRBV7-7 and J usage is TRBJ2-6, with D hard to call. CDR1 SSHAT and CDR2 FNYEAQ come from the germline V gene (reference sequence). The CDR3 sequence is 17 residues long. Trimming cost V 5 bases and J 5 bases, with 19 bases left between them.

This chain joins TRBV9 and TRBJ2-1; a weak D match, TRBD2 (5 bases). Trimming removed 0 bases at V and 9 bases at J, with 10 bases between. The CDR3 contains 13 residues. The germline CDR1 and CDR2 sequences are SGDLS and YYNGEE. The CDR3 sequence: CASSVAPGIEQFF. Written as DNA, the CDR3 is TGTGCCAGCAGCGTAGCTCCGGGGATTGAGCAGTTCTTC.

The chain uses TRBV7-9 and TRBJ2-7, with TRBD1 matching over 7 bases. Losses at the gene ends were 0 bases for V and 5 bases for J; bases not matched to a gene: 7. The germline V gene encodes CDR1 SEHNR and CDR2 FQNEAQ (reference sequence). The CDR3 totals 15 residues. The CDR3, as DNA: TGTGCCAGCAGCTTAGCAAGGGGGCTCATCCACGAGCAGTACTTC. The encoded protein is CASSLARGLIHEQYF.

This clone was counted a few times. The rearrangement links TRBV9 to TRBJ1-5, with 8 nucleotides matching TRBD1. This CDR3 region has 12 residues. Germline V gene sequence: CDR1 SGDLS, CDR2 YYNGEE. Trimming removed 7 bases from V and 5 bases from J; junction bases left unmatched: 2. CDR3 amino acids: CASGQGDQPQHF. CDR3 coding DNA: TGTGCCAGCGGACAGGGAGATCAGCCCCAGCATTTT.